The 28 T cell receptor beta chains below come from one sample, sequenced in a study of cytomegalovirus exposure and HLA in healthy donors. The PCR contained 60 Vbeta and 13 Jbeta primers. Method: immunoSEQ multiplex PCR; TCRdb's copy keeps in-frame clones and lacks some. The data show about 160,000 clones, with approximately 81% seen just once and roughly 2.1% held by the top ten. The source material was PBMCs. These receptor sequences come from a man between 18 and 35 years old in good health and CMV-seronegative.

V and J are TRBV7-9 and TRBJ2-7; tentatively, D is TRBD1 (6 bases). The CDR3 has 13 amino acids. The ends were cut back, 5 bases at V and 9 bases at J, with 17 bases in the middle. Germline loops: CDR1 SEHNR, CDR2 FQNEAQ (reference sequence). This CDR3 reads CASSQHPGAGQYF. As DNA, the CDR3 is TGTGCCAGCAGCCAGCACCCAGGGGCCGGGCAGTACTTC.

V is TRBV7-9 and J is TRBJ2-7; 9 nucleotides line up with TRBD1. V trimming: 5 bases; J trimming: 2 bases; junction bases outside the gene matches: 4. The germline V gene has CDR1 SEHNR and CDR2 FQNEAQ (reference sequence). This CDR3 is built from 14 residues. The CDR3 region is CASSPGTGPYEQYF. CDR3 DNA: TGTGCCAGCAGCCCGGGGACAGGGCCCTACGAGCAGTACTTC. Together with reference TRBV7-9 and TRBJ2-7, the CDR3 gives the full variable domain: DTGVSQNPRHKITKRGQNVTFRCDPISEHNRLYWYRQTLGQGPEFLTYFQNEAQLEKSRLLSDRFSAERPKGSFSTLEIQRTEQGDSAMYLCASSPGTGPYEQYFGPGTRLTVT.

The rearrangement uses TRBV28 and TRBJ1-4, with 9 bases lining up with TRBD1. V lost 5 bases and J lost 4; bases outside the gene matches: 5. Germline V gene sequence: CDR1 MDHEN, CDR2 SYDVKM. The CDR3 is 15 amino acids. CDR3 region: CASSPPGQGNEKLFF. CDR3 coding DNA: TGTGCCAGCAGTCCACCGGGACAGGGTAATGAAAAACTGTTTTTT.

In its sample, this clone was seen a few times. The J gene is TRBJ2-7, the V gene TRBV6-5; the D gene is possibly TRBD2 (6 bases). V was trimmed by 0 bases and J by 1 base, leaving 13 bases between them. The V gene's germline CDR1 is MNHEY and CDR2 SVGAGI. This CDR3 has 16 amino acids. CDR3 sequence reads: CASSYSRDSQSYEQYF. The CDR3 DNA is TGTGCCAGCAGTTACTCGAGGGACTCTCAATCCTACGAGCAGTACTTC.

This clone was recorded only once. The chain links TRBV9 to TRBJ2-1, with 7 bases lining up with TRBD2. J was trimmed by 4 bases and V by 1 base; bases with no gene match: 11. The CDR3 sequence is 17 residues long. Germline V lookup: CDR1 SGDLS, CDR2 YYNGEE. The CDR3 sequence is CASSVLSGEPPYNEQFF. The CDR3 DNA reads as TGTGCCAGCAGCGTATTAAGCGGGGAGCCACCTTACAATGAGCAGTTCTTC.

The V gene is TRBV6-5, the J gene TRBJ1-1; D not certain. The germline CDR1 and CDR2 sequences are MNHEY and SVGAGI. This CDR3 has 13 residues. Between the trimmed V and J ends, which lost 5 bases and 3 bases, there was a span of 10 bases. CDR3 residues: CASSPVRDTEAFF. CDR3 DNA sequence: TGTGCCAGCAGTCCGGTTAGAGACACTGAAGCTTTCTTT.

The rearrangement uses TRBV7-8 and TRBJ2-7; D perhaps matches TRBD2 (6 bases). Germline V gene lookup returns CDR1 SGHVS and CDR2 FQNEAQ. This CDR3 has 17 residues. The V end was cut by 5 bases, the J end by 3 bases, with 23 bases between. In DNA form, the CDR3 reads TGTGCCAGCAGCCCTACTAGGTCGGGCGGGGCATACTACGAGCAGTACTTC. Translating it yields CASSPTRSGGAYYEQYF.

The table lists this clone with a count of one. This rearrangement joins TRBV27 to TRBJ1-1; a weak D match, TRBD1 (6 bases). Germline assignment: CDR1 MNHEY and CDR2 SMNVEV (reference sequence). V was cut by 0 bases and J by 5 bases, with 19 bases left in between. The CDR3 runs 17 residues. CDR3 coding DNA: TGTGCCAGCAGTTTATCGTTGGTTGCCAGGGGTGGGACTGAAGCTTTCTTT. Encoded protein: CASSLSLVARGGTEAFF.

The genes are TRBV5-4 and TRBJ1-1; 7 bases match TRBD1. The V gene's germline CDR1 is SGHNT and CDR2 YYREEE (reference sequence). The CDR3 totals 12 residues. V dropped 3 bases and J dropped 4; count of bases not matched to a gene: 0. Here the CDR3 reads CASSSGGTEAFF. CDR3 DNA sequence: TGTGCCAGCAGCTCAGGGGGCACTGAAGCTTTCTTT.

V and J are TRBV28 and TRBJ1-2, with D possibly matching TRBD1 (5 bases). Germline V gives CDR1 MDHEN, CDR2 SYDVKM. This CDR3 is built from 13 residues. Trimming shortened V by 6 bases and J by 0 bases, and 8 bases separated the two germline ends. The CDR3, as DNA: TGTGCCAGCAGAGAAGGGGCTAACTATGGCTACACCTTC. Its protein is CASREGANYGYTF.

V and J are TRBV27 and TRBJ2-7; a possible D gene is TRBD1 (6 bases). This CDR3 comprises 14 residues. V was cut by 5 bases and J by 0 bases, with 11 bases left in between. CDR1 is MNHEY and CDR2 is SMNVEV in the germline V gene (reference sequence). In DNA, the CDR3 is TGTGCCAGCAGTCTCCAGGGGCGCTCCTACGAGCAGTACTTC. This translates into CASSLQGRSYEQYF.

CDR3 in amino acids: CASSRRTGAGYQETQYF. The CDR3 DNA sequence: TGTGCCAGCAGCCGCCGGACAGGGGCAGGGTACCAAGAGACCCAGTACTTC. The rearrangement joins TRBV5-4 to TRBJ2-5, with 9 bases aligning to TRBD1. The CDR3 has 17 amino acids. With 4 bases clipped from V and 0 bases from J, the junction kept 10 bases outside the gene matches. Germline values: CDR1 SGHNT, CDR2 YYREEE (reference sequence).

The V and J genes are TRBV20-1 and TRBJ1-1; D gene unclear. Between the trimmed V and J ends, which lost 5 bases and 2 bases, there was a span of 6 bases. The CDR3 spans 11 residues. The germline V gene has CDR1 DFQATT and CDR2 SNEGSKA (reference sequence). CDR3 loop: CSAERNTEAFF. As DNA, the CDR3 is TGCAGTGCTGAGAGAAACACTGAAGCTTTCTTT.

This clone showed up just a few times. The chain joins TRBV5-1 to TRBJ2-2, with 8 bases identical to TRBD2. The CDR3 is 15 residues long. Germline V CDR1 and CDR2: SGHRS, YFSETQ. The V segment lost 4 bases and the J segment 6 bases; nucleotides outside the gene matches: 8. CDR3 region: CASSRSGDRAGELFF. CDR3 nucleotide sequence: TGCGCCAGCAGCCGTAGCGGGGATAGGGCCGGGGAGCTGTTTTTT.

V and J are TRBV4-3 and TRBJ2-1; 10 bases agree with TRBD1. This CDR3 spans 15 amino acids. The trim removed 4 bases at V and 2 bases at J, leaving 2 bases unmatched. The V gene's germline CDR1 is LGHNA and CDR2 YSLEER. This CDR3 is CASSRDRGTYNEQFF. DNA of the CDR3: TGCGCCAGCAGCCGGGACAGGGGTACCTACAATGAGCAGTTCTTC.

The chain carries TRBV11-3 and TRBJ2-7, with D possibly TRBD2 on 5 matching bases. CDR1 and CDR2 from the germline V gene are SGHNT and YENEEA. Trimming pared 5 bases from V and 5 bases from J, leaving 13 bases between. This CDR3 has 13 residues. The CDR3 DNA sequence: TGTGCCAGCAGCCCCTCCCTAGCTGACGAGCAGTACTTC. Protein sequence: CASSPSLADEQYF.

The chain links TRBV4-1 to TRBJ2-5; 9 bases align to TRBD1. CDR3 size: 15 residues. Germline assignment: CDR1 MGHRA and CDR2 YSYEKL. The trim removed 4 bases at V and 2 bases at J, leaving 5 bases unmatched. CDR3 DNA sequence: TGCGCCAGCAGCCGACAGGGGGAGCCTCAAGAGACCCAGTACTTC. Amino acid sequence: CASSRQGEPQETQYF.

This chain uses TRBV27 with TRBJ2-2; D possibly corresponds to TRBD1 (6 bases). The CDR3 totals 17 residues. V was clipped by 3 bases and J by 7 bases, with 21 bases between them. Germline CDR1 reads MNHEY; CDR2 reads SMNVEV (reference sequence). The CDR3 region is CASSLRRQERNGGELFF. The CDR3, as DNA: TGTGCCAGCAGTTTGCGACGACAGGAGAGGAACGGCGGGGAGCTGTTTTTT.

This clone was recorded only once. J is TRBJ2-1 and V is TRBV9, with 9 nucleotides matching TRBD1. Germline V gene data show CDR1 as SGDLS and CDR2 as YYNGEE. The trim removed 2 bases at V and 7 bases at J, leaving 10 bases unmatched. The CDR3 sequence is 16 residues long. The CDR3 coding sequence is TGTGCCAGCAGCGTGAGAACAGGGGGCTCTGGAAATGAGCAGTTCTTC. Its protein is CASSVRTGGSGNEQFF.

The DNA for the CDR3 is TGTGCCAGCAGCTTAGCGGCGGGTTCTAACTATGGCTACACCTTC. Its translation: CASSLAAGSNYGYTF. The rearrangement uses TRBV7-2 and TRBJ1-2; D remains ambiguous. Germline CDR1 SGHTA, CDR2 FQGNSA. The CDR3 loop spans 15 amino acids. The germline V and J ends were trimmed by 0 bases and 0 bases, with 8 bases remaining between them.

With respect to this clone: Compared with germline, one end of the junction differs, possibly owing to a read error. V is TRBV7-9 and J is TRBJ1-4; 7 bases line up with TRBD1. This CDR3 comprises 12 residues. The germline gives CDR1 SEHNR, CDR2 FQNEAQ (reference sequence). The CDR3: CSSSMGQSELFF. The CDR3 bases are TGTTCCAGCAGCATGGGACAGTCCGAACTGTTTTTT. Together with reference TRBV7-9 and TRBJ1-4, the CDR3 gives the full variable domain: DTGVSQNPRHKITKRGQNVTFRCDPISEHNRLYWYRQTLGQGPEFLTYFQNEAQLEKSRLLSDRFSAERPKGSFSTLEIQRTEQGDSAMYLCSSSMGQSELFFGSGTQLSVL.

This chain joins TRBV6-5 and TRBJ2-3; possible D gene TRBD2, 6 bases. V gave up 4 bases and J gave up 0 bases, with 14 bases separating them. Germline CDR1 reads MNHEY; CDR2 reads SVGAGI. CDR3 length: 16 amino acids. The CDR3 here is CASSFTGTYSTDTQYF. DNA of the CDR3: TGTGCCAGCAGTTTCACCGGGACTTACAGCACAGATACGCAGTATTTT.

CDR3 protein: CASSLSSGRYNSPLHF. DNA for the CDR3: TGTGCCAGCAGCTTAAGTAGCGGCCGGTATAATTCACCCCTCCACTTT. This chain connects TRBV11-2 to TRBJ1-6; no clear D. This CDR3 contains 16 residues. V was cut by 2 bases and J by 4 bases, with 12 bases left in between. Per germline, CDR1 SGHAT and CDR2 FQNNGV.

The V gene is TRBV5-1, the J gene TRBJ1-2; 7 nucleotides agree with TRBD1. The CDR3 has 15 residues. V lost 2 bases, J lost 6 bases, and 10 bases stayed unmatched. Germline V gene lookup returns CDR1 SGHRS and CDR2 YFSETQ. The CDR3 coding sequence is TGCGCCAGCAGCTTACGGACGGGAGGGGGCCATGGCTACACCTTC. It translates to CASSLRTGGGHGYTF.

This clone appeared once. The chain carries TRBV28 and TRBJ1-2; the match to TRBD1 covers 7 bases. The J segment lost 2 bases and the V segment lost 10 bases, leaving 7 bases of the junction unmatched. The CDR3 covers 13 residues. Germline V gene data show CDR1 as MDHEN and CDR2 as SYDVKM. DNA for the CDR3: TGTGCCACCCTGACAGGGTGGAACTATGGCTACACCTTC. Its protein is CATLTGWNYGYTF.

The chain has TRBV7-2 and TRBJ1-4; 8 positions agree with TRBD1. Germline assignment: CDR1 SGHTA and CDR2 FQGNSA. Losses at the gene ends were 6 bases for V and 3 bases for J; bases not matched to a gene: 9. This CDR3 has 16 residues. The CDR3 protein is CASSNTGGTANEKLFF. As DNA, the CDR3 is TGTGCCAGCAGTAATACAGGGGGTACGGCTAATGAAAAACTGTTTTTT.

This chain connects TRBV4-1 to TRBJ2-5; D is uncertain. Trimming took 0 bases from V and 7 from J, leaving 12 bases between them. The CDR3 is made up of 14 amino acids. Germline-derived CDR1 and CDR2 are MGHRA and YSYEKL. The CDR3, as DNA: TGCGCCAGCAGCCAAGATACGGTCGGCGGGACCCAGTACTTC. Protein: CASSQDTVGGTQYF.

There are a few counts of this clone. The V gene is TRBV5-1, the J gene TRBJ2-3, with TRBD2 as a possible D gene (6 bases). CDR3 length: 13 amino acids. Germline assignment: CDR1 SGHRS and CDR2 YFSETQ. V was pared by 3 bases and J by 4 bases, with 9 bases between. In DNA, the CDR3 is TGCGCCAGCAGCTCATCTAGCGCAGATACGCAGTATTTT. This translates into CASSSSSADTQYF.